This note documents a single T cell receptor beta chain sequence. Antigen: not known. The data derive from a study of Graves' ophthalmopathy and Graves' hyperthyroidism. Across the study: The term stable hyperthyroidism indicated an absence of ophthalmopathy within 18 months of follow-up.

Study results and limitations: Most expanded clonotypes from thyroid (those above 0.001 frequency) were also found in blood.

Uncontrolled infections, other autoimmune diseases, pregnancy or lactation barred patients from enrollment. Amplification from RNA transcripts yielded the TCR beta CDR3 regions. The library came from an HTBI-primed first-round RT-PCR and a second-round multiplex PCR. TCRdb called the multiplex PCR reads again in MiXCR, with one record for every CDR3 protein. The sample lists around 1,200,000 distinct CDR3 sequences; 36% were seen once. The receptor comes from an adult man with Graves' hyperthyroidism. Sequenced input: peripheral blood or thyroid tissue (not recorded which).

CDR3 residues: CATSGPGQGGYGYTF. The CDR3, as DNA: TGTGCCACCAGTGGACCCGGACAGGGGGGCTATGGCTACACCTTC. V and J are TRBV24-1 and TRBJ1-2; 10 bases are a match to TRBD1. V shed 5 bases and J 4 bases; nucleotides not matched to a gene: 6. CDR3 length equals 15 residues. From germline, CDR1 is KGHDR and CDR2 SFDVKD.